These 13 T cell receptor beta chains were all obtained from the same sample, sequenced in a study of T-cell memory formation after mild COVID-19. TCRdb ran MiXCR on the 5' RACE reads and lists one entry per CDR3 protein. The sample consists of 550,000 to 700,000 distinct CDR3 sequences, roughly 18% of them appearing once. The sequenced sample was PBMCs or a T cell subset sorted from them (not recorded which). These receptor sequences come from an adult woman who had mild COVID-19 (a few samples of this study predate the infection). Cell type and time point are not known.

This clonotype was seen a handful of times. For the CDR3, the DNA is TGTGCCAGCAGCTTGGTAACCGTTCCCGGTGATGAGCAGTTCTTC. It yields the protein CASSLVTVPGDEQFF. The J gene is TRBJ2-1, the V gene TRBV5-6; no clear D gene. CDR1 SGHDT and CDR2 YYEEEE come from the germline V gene. Trimming shortened V by 0 bases and J by 8 bases, and 15 bases separated the two germline ends. This CDR3 spans 15 amino acids.

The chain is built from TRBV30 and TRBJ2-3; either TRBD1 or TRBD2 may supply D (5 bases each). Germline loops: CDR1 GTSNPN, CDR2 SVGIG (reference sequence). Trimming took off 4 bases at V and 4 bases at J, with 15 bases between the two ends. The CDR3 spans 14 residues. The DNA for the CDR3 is TGTGCCTGGAACCTGAAGGGGAGACCAGATACGCAGTATTTT. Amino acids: CAWNLKGRPDTQYF.

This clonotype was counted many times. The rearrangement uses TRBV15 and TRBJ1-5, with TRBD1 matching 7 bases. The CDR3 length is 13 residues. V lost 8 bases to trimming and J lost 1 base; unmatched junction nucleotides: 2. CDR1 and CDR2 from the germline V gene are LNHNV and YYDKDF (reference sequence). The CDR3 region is CATAQGSNQPQHF. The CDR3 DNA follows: TGTGCCACCGCACAGGGGAGCAATCAGCCCCAGCATTTT.

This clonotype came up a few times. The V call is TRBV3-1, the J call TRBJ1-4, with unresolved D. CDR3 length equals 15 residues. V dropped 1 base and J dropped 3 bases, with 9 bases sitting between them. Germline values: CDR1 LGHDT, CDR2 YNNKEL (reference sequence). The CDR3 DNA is TGTGCCAGCAGCCAAGGGCGATCGGCTAATGAAAAACTGTTTTTT. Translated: CASSQGRSANEKLFF.

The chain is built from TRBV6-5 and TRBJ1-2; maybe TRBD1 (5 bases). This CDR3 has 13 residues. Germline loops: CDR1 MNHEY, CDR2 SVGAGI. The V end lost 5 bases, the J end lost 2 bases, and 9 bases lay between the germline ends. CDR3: CASSKTGNYGYTF. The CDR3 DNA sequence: TGTGCCAGCAGTAAAACAGGAAACTATGGCTACACCTTC.

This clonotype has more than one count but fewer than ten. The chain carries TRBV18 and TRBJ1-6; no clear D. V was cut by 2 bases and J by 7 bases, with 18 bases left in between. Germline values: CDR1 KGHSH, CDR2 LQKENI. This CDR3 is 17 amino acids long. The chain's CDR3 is CASSPNEGGSLNSPLHF. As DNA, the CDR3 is TGTGCCAGCTCACCAAATGAGGGAGGGTCGTTGAATTCACCCCTCCACTTT.

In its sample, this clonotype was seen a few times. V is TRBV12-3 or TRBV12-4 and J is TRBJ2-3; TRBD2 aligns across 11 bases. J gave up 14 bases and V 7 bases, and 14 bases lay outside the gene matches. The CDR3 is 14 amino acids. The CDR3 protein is CASNTGTSGSRAYF. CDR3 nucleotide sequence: TGTGCCAGCAACACCGGGACTAGCGGTTCCCGGGCGTATTTT.

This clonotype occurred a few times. CDR3 in amino acids: CASSLVLGEGGELFF. CDR3 DNA: TGCGCCAGCAGCTTGGTCCTAGGGGAAGGCGGGGAGCTGTTTTTT. This chain links TRBV5-1 with TRBJ2-2; D might be TRBD1 (5 bases). CDR3 length: 15 residues. V was shortened by 0 bases and J by 7 bases, with 13 bases between the two germline ends. Germline-derived CDR1 and CDR2 are SGHRS and YFSETQ.

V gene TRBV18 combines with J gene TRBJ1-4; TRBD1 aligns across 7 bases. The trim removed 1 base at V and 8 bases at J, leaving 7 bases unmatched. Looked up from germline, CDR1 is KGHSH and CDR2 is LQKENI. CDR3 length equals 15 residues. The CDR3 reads CASSPRDRVYEKLFF. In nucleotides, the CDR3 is TGTGCCAGCTCACCACGAGACAGGGTTTACGAAAAACTGTTTTTT.

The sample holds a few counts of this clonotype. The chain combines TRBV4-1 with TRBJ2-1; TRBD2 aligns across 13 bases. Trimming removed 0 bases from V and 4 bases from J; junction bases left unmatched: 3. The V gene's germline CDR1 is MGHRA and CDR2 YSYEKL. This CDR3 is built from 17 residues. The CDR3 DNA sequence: TGCGCCAGCAGCCAAGAAACTAGCGGGGGGGTATACAATGAGCAGTTCTTC. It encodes CASSQETSGGVYNEQFF.

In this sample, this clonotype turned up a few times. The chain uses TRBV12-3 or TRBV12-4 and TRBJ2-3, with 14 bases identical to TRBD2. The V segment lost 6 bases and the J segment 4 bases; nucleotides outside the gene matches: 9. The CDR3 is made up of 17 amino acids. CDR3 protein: CASSRGLAGVTPDTQYF. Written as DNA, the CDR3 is TGTGCCAGCAGCCGGGGACTAGCGGGGGTGACCCCAGATACGCAGTATTTT.

CDR3 coding DNA: TGTGCCAGCAGTTACTCGACAAAGAACACCGGGGAGCTGTTTTTT. Its protein is CASSYSTKNTGELFF. This chain links TRBV6-5 with TRBJ2-2; D is unclear. Germline CDR1 and CDR2: MNHEY and SVGAGI. Trimming shortened V by 0 bases and J by 1 base, and 6 bases separated the two germline ends. The CDR3 consists of 15 residues.

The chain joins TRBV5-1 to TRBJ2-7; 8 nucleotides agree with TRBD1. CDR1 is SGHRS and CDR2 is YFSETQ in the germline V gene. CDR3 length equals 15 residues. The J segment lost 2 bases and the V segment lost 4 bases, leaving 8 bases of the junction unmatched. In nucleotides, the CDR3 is TGCGCCAGCAGCAACAGACAGGGGTCCACCTACGAGCAGTACTTC. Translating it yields CASSNRQGSTYEQYF.